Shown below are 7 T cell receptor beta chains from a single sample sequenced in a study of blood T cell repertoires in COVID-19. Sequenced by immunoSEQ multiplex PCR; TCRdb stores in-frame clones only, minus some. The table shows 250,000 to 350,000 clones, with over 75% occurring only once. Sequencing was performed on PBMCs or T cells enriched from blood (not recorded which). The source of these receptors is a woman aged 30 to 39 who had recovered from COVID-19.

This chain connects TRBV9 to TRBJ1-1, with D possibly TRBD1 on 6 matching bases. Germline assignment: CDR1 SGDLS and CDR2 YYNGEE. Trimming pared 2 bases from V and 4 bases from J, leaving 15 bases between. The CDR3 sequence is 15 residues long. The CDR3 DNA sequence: TGTGCCAGCAGCGTGAGTTCAGGGGTAGCCACTGAAGCTTTCTTT. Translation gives CASSVSSGVATEAFF.

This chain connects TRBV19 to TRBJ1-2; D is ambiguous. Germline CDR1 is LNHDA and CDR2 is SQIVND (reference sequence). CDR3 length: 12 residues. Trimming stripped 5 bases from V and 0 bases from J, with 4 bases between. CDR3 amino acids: CASSRANYGYTF. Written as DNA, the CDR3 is TGTGCCAGTAGTCGGGCTAACTATGGCTACACCTTC. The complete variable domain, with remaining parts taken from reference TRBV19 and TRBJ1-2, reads DGGITQSPKYLFRKEGQNVTLSCEQNLNHDAMYWYRQDPGQGLRLIYYSQIVNDFQKGDIAEGYSVSREKKESFPLTVTSAQKNPTAFYLCASSRANYGYTFGSGTRLTVV.

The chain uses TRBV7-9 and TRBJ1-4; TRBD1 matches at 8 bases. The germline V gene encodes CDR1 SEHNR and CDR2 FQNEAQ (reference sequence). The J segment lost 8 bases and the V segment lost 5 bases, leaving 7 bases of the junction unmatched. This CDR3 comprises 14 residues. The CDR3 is CASSPGQEREKLFF. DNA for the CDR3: TGTGCCAGCAGCCCGGGACAGGAGAGGGAAAAACTGTTTTTT.

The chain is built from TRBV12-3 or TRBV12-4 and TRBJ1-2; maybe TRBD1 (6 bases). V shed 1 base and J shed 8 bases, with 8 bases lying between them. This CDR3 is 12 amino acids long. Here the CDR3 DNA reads TGTGCCAGCAGTTTAGGGGGGGGCGGCTACACCTTC. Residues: CASSLGGGGYTF.

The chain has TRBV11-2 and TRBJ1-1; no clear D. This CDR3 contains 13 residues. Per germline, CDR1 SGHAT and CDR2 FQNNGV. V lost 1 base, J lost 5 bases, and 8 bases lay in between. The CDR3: CASSLGARTEAFF. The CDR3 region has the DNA TGTGCCAGCAGCTTAGGCGCCAGGACTGAAGCTTTCTTT.

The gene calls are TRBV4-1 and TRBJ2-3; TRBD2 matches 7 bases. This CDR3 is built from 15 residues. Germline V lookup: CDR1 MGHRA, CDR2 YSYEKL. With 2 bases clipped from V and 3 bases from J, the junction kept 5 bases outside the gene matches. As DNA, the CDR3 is TGCGCCAGCAGCCAACCAACACTAGCGACAGATACGCAGTATTTT. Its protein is CASSQPTLATDTQYF.

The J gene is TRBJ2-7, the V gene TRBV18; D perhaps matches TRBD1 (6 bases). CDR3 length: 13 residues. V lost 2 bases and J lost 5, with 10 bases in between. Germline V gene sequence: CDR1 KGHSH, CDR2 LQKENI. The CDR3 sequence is CASSPLGADEQYF. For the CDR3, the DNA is TGTGCCAGCTCACCATTGGGGGCGGACGAGCAGTACTTC.